Described below is a single TCR beta chain sequence and its context. As yet, its antigen is unknown. CDR1 is KGHDR and CDR2 is SFDVKD in the germline V gene. Trimming took 5 bases from V and 1 from J, leaving 9 bases between them. This CDR3 has 14 residues. Before any sequencing was done, the ViraFEST assay used viral peptide pools to expand antigen-specific CD4+ T cells. Following a roughly 9-day culture, CD4+ T cells were purified. The vaccine given was either BNT162b2 or mRNA-1273, in two doses. None of the vaccinated had previously contracted SARS-CoV-2, and their nucleocapsid antibodies tested negative. In the cultures, half the medium was exchanged for IL-2 medium on days 3 and 7. This record belongs to a study of vaccination effects on CD4 cells after COVID-19. About the research overall: Post-vaccine sample collection fell at a median of 72 days after the second dose. Study results and limitations: Clones of infection and vaccine origin contracted markedly late after vaccination.

Repertoires were generated with immunoSEQ multiplex PCR, while TCRdb's copy carries only in-frame clones and drops some. The repertoire has roughly 63,000 clones, around 82% of them found once; the top ten carry less than 2.5%. The source material was CD4+ T cells from PBMCs cultured with HCoV-OC43 spike peptides, sampled after COVID-19 vaccination. Subset: HCoV-OC43 spike overlapping peptide pool stimulation. This receptor was taken from a human donor who received a COVID-19 vaccine. The chain employs TRBV24-1 and TRBJ2-3; no reliable D call. CDR3 protein: CATSGSTRTDTQYF. The CDR3 DNA reads as TGTGCCACCAGTGGTTCCACCCGCACAGATACGCAGTATTTT.